This T cell receptor beta chain emerged from a study of OX40 agonist ivuxolimab in advanced cancers. Study summary: Clinicians treated patients with ivuxolimab, an agonistic anti-OX40 (CD134) antibody. Head and neck, renal cell, melanoma or hepatocellular carcinoma were the cancers that dose-escalation patients had.

The table came from immunoSEQ multiplex PCR; TCRdb's copy has only in-frame clones and leaves some out. Of some 77,000 clones listed, 87% were seen once; the top ten hold roughly 5.8%. Anyone with autoimmune disease history or systemic immunosuppression was excluded. Trimming cost V 8 bases and J 7 bases, with 11 bases left between them. The V gene's germline CDR1 is MDHEN and CDR2 SYDVKM. The CDR3 covers 12 residues. The TCR comes from an adult with an advanced solid tumor such as melanoma, head and neck, liver or kidney cancer. The source was CD4+ or CD8+ T cells sorted from blood, collected in a trial of the OX40 agonist ivuxolimab. The chain combines TRBV28 with TRBJ1-4; D might be TRBD1 (5 bases). CDR3 residues: CASFSGLEKLFF. DNA of the CDR3: TGTGCCAGCTTTTCAGGGCTTGAAAAACTGTTTTTT.